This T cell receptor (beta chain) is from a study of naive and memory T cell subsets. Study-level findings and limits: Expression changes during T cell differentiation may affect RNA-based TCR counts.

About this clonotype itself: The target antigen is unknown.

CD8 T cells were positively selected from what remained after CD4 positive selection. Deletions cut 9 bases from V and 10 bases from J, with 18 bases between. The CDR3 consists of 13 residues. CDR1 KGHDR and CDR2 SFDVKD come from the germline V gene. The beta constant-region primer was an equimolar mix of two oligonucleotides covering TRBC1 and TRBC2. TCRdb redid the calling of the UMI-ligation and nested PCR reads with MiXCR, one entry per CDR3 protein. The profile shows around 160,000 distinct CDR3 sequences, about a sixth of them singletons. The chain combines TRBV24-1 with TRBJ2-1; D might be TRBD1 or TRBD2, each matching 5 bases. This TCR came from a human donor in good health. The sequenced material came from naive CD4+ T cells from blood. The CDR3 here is CATGNSDRDEQFF. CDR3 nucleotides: TGTGCCACCGGCAATTCGGACCGGGACGAGCAGTTCTTC.